This TCR beta chain was observed in a study of T cells after yellow fever vaccination. Study context: Some fractions had low cell numbers, and these were prepared with SMART-Seq v4 Ultra Low Input.

In TCRdb, the 5' RACE reads were re-called with MiXCR into one record per CDR3 protein. The table has about 29,000 distinct CDR3 sequences, around 4.6% seen once. This clonotype was seen ten or more times. Trimming left V 1 base short and J 1 base short, with 5 bases between. Germline V CDR1 and CDR2: SGDLS, YYNGEE. CDR3 length equals 13 residues. The rearrangement links TRBV9 to TRBJ1-1, with D unclear. The source was CD8+ T cells sorted from PBMCs, collected 10 days after the yellow fever booster vaccination. The origin of this receptor is a man younger than 40 who received the YFV17D yellow fever vaccine. The CDR3 loop is CASSVYQNTEAFF. In DNA form, the CDR3 reads TGTGCCAGCAGCGTATACCAGAACACTGAAGCTTTCTTT. The variable domain in full, with the rest retrieved from reference TRBV9 and TRBJ1-1, is DSGVTQTPKHLITATGQRVTLRCSPRSGDLSVYWYQQSLDQGLQFLIQYYNGEERAKGNILERFSAQQFPDLHSELNLSSLELGDSALYFCASSVYQNTEAFFGQGTRLTVV.